These T cell receptor beta chains were read from a single sample in a study of T cells after yellow fever vaccination. MiXCR, run by TCRdb on the 5' RACE reads, gives a single entry per CDR3 protein. The table shows 500,000 to 650,000 distinct CDR3 sequences, with approximately 13% occurring only once. The material was PBMCs, obtained on the day of the yellow fever booster vaccination. Every receptor here comes from a man aged 25-45 years who received the YFV17D yellow fever vaccine. Both conserved end residues are part of each CDR3. The D gene is left open where the match is weak. Clone size is stated in some rows and not others, as once, few, many or a class when expanded.

d_gene: -
j_gene: TRBJ2-2
v_gene: TRBV24-1
abundance: -
CDR3nt: TGTGCCACCAGTGTGAGACAAAACACCGGGGAGCTGTTTTTT
CDR3aa: CATSVRQNTGELFF

d_gene: TRBD1
j_gene: TRBJ1-3
v_gene: TRBV9
abundance: few
CDR3nt: TGTGCCAGCAGCGCGGACAGGGATGGAAACACCATATATTTT
CDR3aa: CASSADRDGNTIYF

d_gene: -
j_gene: TRBJ2-1
v_gene: TRBV7-9
abundance: many
CDR3nt: TGTGCCAGCAGCTTGCTAGGGGGCTACAATGAGCAGTTCTTC
CDR3aa: CASSLLGGYNEQFF

d_gene: -
j_gene: TRBJ1-2
v_gene: TRBV4-3
abundance: few
CDR3nt: TGCGCCAGCAGCCAAGATGAAGGCAGCCCGGGCCCCTTC
CDR3aa: CASSQDEGSPGPF

d_gene: -
j_gene: TRBJ2-3
v_gene: TRBV4-2
abundance: -
CDR3nt: TGTGCCAGCAGCCCAAGGGTATTCTCCGGCACAGATACGCAGTATTTT
CDR3aa: CASSPRVFSGTDTQYF

d_gene: -
j_gene: TRBJ2-2
v_gene: TRBV7-9
abundance: -
CDR3nt: TGTGCCAGCAGCTTAATGTCCGGTGGGGAGCTGTTTTTT
CDR3aa: CASSLMSGGELFF

d_gene: TRBD1
j_gene: TRBJ2-1
v_gene: TRBV7-9
abundance: -
CDR3nt: TGTGCCAGCAGCCGGGACAGACACCATGAGCAGTTCTTC
CDR3aa: CASSRDRHHEQFF

d_gene: -
j_gene: TRBJ2-1
v_gene: TRBV20-1
abundance: -
CDR3nt: TGCAGTGCTAGTCGCTCTAGTGGTATGGGTGAGCAGTTCTTC
CDR3aa: CSASRSSGMGEQFF

d_gene: TRBD1
j_gene: TRBJ1-2
v_gene: TRBV30
abundance: few
CDR3nt: TGTGCCTGGAGTGTACTTTTGCGACAGGGTCGAGGCTACACCTTC
CDR3aa: CAWSVLLRQGRGYTF

d_gene: -
j_gene: TRBJ2-1
v_gene: TRBV20-1
abundance: -
CDR3nt: TGCAGTGCTACAGGGCAGGGTATGGGCAATGAGCAGTTCTTC
CDR3aa: CSATGQGMGNEQFF

d_gene: -
j_gene: TRBJ1-2
v_gene: TRBV30
abundance: -
CDR3nt: TGTGCCGGCGAGGGACCCTATGGCTACACCTTC
CDR3aa: CAGEGPYGYTF

d_gene: TRBD1
j_gene: TRBJ1-2
v_gene: TRBV15
abundance: once
CDR3nt: TGTGCCACCAGCAGAGATTACTTGGCAGGGGGCTATGGCTACACCTTC
CDR3aa: CATSRDYLAGGYGYTF

d_gene: -
j_gene: TRBJ2-2
v_gene: TRBV12-5
abundance: few
CDR3nt: TGTGCTAGTGGTTTCGAGGGGCGAGGCACCGGGGAGCTGTTTTTT
CDR3aa: CASGFEGRGTGELFF

d_gene: -
j_gene: TRBJ2-1
v_gene: TRBV20-1
abundance: few
CDR3nt: TGCAGTGCCTCTAGGGCGGGACCTTACCTCGATGAGCAGTTCTTC
CDR3aa: CSASRAGPYLDEQFF

d_gene: TRBD2
j_gene: TRBJ2-1
v_gene: TRBV3-1
abundance: -
CDR3nt: TGTGCCAGCAGCCAAGTTCGTAGCGGGAGAAATGAGCAGTTCTTC
CDR3aa: CASSQVRSGRNEQFF

d_gene: TRBD2
j_gene: TRBJ2-3
v_gene: TRBV20-1
abundance: few
CDR3nt: TGCAGTGCGGGTAGGACTAGCGGGACACGCCTCGCAGATACGCAGTATTTT
CDR3aa: CSAGRTSGTRLADTQYF

d_gene: TRBD2
j_gene: TRBJ2-1
v_gene: TRBV9
abundance: -
CDR3nt: TGTGCCAGCAGCGGGGGACTAGCGGATCACAATGAGCAGTTCTTC
CDR3aa: CASSGGLADHNEQFF

d_gene: TRBD1
j_gene: TRBJ2-4
v_gene: TRBV7-2
abundance: few
CDR3nt: TGTGCCAGCAGCTCGGGGCCGGGACAGGGGAACATTCAGTACTTC
CDR3aa: CASSSGPGQGNIQYF

d_gene: -
j_gene: TRBJ2-3
v_gene: TRBV25-1
abundance: -
CDR3nt: TGTGCCAGCAGTGATTTTTCAGGCGGGGGCACAGATACGCAGTATTTT
CDR3aa: CASSDFSGGGTDTQYF

d_gene: TRBD1
j_gene: TRBJ2-5
v_gene: TRBV5-1
abundance: -
CDR3nt: TGCGCCAGCAGCTTGGACAGGGGTTGGCAAGAGACCCAGTACTTC
CDR3aa: CASSLDRGWQETQYF

d_gene: -
j_gene: TRBJ1-1
v_gene: TRBV6-2/TRBV6-3
abundance: -
CDR3nt: TGTGCCAGCAGACCCCAGGGTACCACTGAAGCTTTCTTT
CDR3aa: CASRPQGTTEAFF

d_gene: -
j_gene: TRBJ1-4
v_gene: TRBV6-5
abundance: -
CDR3nt: TGTGCCAGCAGTTACTCGCCGGAGGAAAAACTGTTTTTT
CDR3aa: CASSYSPEEKLFF

d_gene: -
j_gene: TRBJ1-5
v_gene: TRBV7-2
abundance: -
CDR3nt: TGTGCCAGCAGCTTTGCGACGGGCAATCAGCCCCAGCATTTT
CDR3aa: CASSFATGNQPQHF

d_gene: -
j_gene: TRBJ1-5
v_gene: TRBV20-1
abundance: few
CDR3nt: TGCAGTGCTAGAGTTACCGGGGGTCAGCCCCAGCATTTT
CDR3aa: CSARVTGGQPQHF